The next 20 T cell receptor beta chains were all read from a single sample in a study of blood T cells in healthy people across ages. A second PCR, run for about 7 to 11 cycles, used a sample-barcoded 5' primer plus a J-beta primer mix. One entry per CDR3 protein results from TCRdb running MiXCR on the 5' RACE reads. This sample has hundreds of thousands of distinct CDR3 sequences; more than 40% occur once, and the top ten carry under 35%. The sequenced sample consisted of blood. All receptors derive from a woman aged 60 to 75 in good health.

This clonotype was seen only a few times. This chain links TRBV4-2 with TRBJ2-5, with 7 bases lining up with TRBD1. V lost 4 bases to trimming and J lost 3 bases; unmatched junction nucleotides: 11. There are 16 residues in the CDR3. The germline gives CDR1 LGHNA, CDR2 YNFKEQ. This CDR3 reads CASSLGQAGNEETQYF. The CDR3 nucleotides read TGTGCCAGCAGCCTTGGACAGGCAGGAAATGAAGAGACCCAGTACTTC.

CDR3 bases: TGTGCCACCAGCAGAGTACAAGACTCCAGGACCCAGTACTTC. The encoded protein is CATSRVQDSRTQYF. J is TRBJ2-5 and V is TRBV15; D gene ambiguous. The CDR3 length is 14 residues. In germline, CDR1 is LNHNV, CDR2 YYDKDF (reference sequence). Trimming removed 1 base from V and 7 bases from J, with 13 bases in between.

This sequence joins TRBV7-2 and TRBJ2-4; D is undetermined. With the DNA end fitting TRBJ2-7 better, the J assignment may be wrong. The germline V gene has CDR1 SGHTA and CDR2 FQGNSA. The CDR3 has 14 amino acids. The chain's CDR3 is CASSIRLVLYEQYF. CDR3 nucleotide sequence: TGTGCCAGCAGCATCCGCCTGGTCCTCTACGAGCAGTACTTC.

V gene TRBV20-1 combines with J gene TRBJ2-1; 9 bases match TRBD2. Germline CDR1 is DFQATT and CDR2 is SNEGSKA (reference sequence). The CDR3 totals 20 residues. Germline trimming cut 0 bases from V and 0 bases from J; bases unmatched to any gene: 15. In DNA form, the CDR3 reads TGCAGTGCTAGAGATCATGAGACTAGCGGTAAACTCTACTCCTACAATGAGCAGTTCTTC. It specifies CSARDHETSGKLYSYNEQFF.

This clonotype was seen a few times. The chain combines TRBV12-3 or TRBV12-4 with TRBJ1-2; 7 bases line up with TRBD1. The J segment lost 6 bases and the V segment lost 3 bases, leaving 4 bases of the junction unmatched. The CDR3 is 13 amino acids. As DNA, the CDR3 is TGTGCCAGCAGTTTCGACAGGGCCGATGGCTACACCTTC. It translates to CASSFDRADGYTF.

With regard to this clonotype: A read error may explain this, as a much larger clone is one base away. The V gene is TRBV20-1, the J gene TRBJ2-1; 12 nucleotides align to TRBD2. The CDR3 is 13 residues long. CDR1 and CDR2 from the germline V gene are DFQATT and SNEGSKA (reference sequence). The CDR3 coding sequence is TGCGGTGCCGGGACTAGCGGGTCGTGGGAGCAGTTCTTC. Encoded protein: CGAGTSGSWEQFF.

V gene TRBV20-1 combines with J gene TRBJ1-2; no definite D call. The CDR3 runs 13 residues. CDR1 is DFQATT, CDR2 SNEGSKA, per germline (reference sequence). V lost 3 bases, J lost 0 bases, and 8 bases lay in between. The CDR3 coding sequence is TGCAGTGCTAGGGACGTTTCTAACTATGGCTACACCTTC. Translation: CSARDVSNYGYTF.

There are many counts of this clonotype. The V call is TRBV20-1, the J call TRBJ2-7; 7 nucleotides match TRBD1. This CDR3 region has 12 residues. V lost 6 bases to trimming and J lost 5 bases; unmatched junction nucleotides: 7. CDR1 is DFQATT and CDR2 is SNEGSKA in the germline V gene (reference sequence). The CDR3 loop is CSATLDRDEQYF. The CDR3, as DNA: TGCAGTGCCACCCTCGACAGGGACGAGCAGTACTTC.

This clonotype turned up a few times. The chain uses TRBV5-4 and TRBJ2-7, with D possibly TRBD2 on 5 matching bases. There are 15 residues in the CDR3. Looked up from germline, CDR1 is SGHNT and CDR2 is YYREEE (reference sequence). V was shortened by 0 bases and J by 3 bases, with 13 bases between the two germline ends. The chain's CDR3 is CASSLASGSLYEQYF. In DNA, the CDR3 is TGTGCCAGCAGCTTGGCGAGTGGGAGCCTCTACGAGCAGTACTTC. The variable domain in full, completed from reference TRBV5-4 and TRBJ2-7, reads ETGVTQSPTHLIKTRGQQVTLRCSSQSGHNTVSWYQQALGQGPQFIFQYYREEENGRGNFPPRFSGLQFPNYSSELNVNALELDDSALYLCASSLASGSLYEQYFGPGTRLTVT.

The chain carries TRBV7-2 and TRBJ1-1, with D tentatively TRBD1 (5 bases). The germline CDR1 and CDR2 sequences are SGHTA and FQGNSA. This CDR3 contains 14 residues. The V gene lost 3 bases and the J gene lost 0 bases, with 8 bases spanning the gap. Here the CDR3 reads CASSFGGVNTEAFF. DNA for the CDR3: TGTGCCAGCAGCTTCGGGGGAGTGAACACTGAAGCTTTCTTT.

V gene TRBV6-6 combines with J gene TRBJ2-2; D is uncertain. The CDR3 runs 13 residues. CDR1 is MNHNY, CDR2 SVGAGI, per germline (reference sequence). The V end was cut by 5 bases, the J end by 5 bases, with 9 bases between. The CDR3 region has the DNA TGTGCCAGCAGTCTATACAGAACCGGGGAGCTGTTTTTT. Protein: CASSLYRTGELFF.

The chain is built from TRBV27 and TRBJ2-5, with D perhaps matching TRBD1 (5 bases). The germline V gene encodes CDR1 MNHEY and CDR2 SMNVEV (reference sequence). Trimming took 6 bases from V and 2 from J, leaving 19 bases between them. This CDR3 has 16 amino acids. The DNA of the CDR3 is TGTGCCAGCAGCCCCCGGACACGAAGCATGCAAGAGACCCAGTACTTC. Its protein product is CASSPRTRSMQETQYF.

V gene TRBV4-2 combines with J gene TRBJ1-1; D remains unclear. CDR3 length equals 14 residues. Trimming removed 1 base from V and 5 bases from J, with 11 bases in between. Germline V gives CDR1 LGHNA, CDR2 YNFKEQ. Here the CDR3 reads CASSQAVWDTEAFF. As DNA, the CDR3 is TGTGCCAGCAGCCAAGCGGTTTGGGATACTGAAGCTTTCTTT.

This clonotype was counted between two and nine times. The chain is built from TRBV29-1 and TRBJ2-7; D call uncertain. V was clipped by 4 bases and J by 3 bases, with 10 bases between them. CDR1 SQVTM and CDR2 ANQGSEA come from the germline V gene. The CDR3 totals 12 residues. The CDR3 bases are TGCAGCGTTGGGGCGTTTAGCTACGAGCAGTACTTC. This gives the protein CSVGAFSYEQYF.

A word on this clonotype: A much more abundant neighbour one base away suggests this may be a read error. The CDR3, as DNA: TGTGCCAGCAGCACGGGACTAGCCCCCTACGAGCAGTACTTC. Translating gives CASSTGLAPYEQYF. V gene TRBV7-7 combines with J gene TRBJ2-7; 9 bases are a match to TRBD2. V lost 5 bases to trimming and J lost 2 bases; unmatched junction nucleotides: 4. Germline V lookup: CDR1 SSHAT, CDR2 FNYEAQ (reference sequence). This CDR3 comprises 14 residues.

This clonotype was found once. The chain is built from TRBV2 and TRBJ2-1; 11 nucleotides align to TRBD2. Germline CDR1 and CDR2: SNHLY and FYNNEI. The CDR3 loop spans 16 amino acids. J was trimmed by 4 bases and V by 4 bases; bases with no gene match: 6. The CDR3 protein is CASSARLAGGYNEQFF. The CDR3 nucleotides read TGTGCCAGCAGTGCCCGCCTAGCGGGAGGTTACAATGAGCAGTTCTTC.

Concerning this clonotype: A single base separates this from a much larger clone, so it may be a read error. This chain uses TRBV20-1 with TRBJ2-7; D is unresolved. CDR1 and CDR2 (germline): DFQATT, SNEGSKA (reference sequence). The CDR3 spans 12 residues. CDR3 DNA: TGCAGTGCTCCTCGCAACTCCTACGAGAAGTACTTC. This gives the protein CSAPRNSYEKYF.

This clonotype was observed a handful of times. The rearrangement uses TRBV10-3 and TRBJ2-3, with TRBD1 as a possible D gene (5 bases). This CDR3 has 15 residues. Germline CDR1 ENHRY, CDR2 SYGVKD. The V end lost 6 bases, the J end lost 4 bases, and 17 bases lay between the germline ends. CDR3 in DNA: TGTGCCATCAGAGAGGTGCAGGGTCAGGCAGATACGCAGTATTTT. Translation gives CAIREVQGQADTQYF.

This chain connects TRBV2 to TRBJ2-1; 14 nucleotides agree with TRBD2. Looked up from germline, CDR1 is SNHLY and CDR2 is FYNNEI. V trimming: 4 bases; J trimming: 9 bases; junction bases outside the gene matches: 2. The CDR3 contains 14 residues. CDR3 amino acids: CASSGTSGRSEQFF. The CDR3 nucleotides read TGTGCCAGCAGTGGGACTAGCGGGAGGAGTGAGCAGTTCTTC.

The V call is TRBV5-1, the J call TRBJ2-5; D uncertain. Trimming left V 1 base short and J 5 bases short, with 6 bases between. CDR3 length: 12 residues. Germline loops: CDR1 SGHRS, CDR2 YFSETQ. CDR3 in DNA: TGCGCCAGCAGCTTGAGGCTGGAGACCCAGTACTTC. The encoded protein is CASSLRLETQYF.